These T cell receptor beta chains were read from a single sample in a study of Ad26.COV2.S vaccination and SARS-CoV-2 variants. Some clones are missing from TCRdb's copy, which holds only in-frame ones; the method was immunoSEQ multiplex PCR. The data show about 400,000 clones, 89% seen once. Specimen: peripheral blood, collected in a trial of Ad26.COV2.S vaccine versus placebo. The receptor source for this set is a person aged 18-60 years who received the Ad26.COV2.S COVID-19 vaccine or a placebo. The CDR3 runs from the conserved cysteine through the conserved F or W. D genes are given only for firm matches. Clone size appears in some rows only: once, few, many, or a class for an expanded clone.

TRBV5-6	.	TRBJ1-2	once	TGTGCCAGCAGCTTCACAGGGCATGGGAGTAGTGGCTACACCTTC	CASSFTGHGSSGYTF
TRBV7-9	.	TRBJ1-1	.	TGTGCCAGCAGCTTTACCATTCTCGGGGGCACTGAAGCTTTCTTT	CASSFTILGGTEAFF
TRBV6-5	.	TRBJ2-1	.	TGTGCCAGCAGTCGAAGCGGAAACAATGAGCAGTTCTTC	CASSRSGNNEQFF
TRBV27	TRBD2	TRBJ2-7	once	TGTGCCAGCGTTGGACTAGCGGGAGTTTGGGAGCAGTACTTC	CASVGLAGVWEQYF
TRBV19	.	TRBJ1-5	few	TGTGCCAGTAGTACCGTCGGGCCACCCGGCGCGCCCCAGCATTTT	CASSTVGPPGAPQHF
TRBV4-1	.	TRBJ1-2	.	TGCGCCAGCAGCCAAGTTGCAGACCCTGGGTTTGGCTACACCTTC	CASSQVADPGFGYTF
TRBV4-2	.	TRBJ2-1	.	TGTGCCAGCAGCCAAATACCTCTTAGCGGCGAGCAGTTCTTC	CASSQIPLSGEQFF
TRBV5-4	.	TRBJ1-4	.	TGTGCCAGCAGCTTGGAGCGGAATAATGAAAAACTGTTTTTT	CASSLERNNEKLFF
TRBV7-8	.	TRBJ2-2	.	TGTGCCAGCAGCTCATTGTACACCGGGGAGCTGTTTTTT	CASSSLYTGELFF
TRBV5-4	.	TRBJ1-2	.	TGTGCCAGCAGTCCCGGGGGAGGGGTGGTTGGCTACACCTTC	CASSPGGGVVGYTF
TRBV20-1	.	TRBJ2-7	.	TGCAGTGCTAGTCCCTTCTCCTACGAGCAGTACTTC	CSASPFSYEQYF
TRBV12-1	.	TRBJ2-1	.	TGTGCCAGCAGCTTTCCCCTCAGTGAAACCCGAGTACCATCCAAAACCTACAATGAGCAGTTCTTC	CASSFPLSETRVPSKTYNEQFF
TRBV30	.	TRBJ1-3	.	TGTGCCTGGAGTATGGGAACTGGAAACACCATATATTTT	CAWSMGTGNTIYF
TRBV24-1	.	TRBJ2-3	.	TGTGCCACCAGTGATTGGGCTAGCACAGATACGCAGTATTTT	CATSDWASTDTQYF
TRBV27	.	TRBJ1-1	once	TGTGCCAGTGGGACCCGTGACGGAGAAGCTTTCTTT	CASGTRDGEAFF
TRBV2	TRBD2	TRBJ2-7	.	TGTGCCAGCAGTGAAAGCGGGAAGTTGTGGGAGCAGTACTTC	CASSESGKLWEQYF
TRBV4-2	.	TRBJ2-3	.	TGTGCCAGCAGCCCGAGTACTGTCGCAGATACGCAGTATTTT	CASSPSTVADTQYF
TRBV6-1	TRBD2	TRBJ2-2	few	TGTGCCAGCAGTGAAATTAGCGGGAGTTTCACCGGGGAGCTGTTTTTT	CASSEISGSFTGELFF
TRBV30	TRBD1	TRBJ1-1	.	TGTGCCTGTGCACGGACAGGGTTGAACACTGAAGCTTTCTTT	CACARTGLNTEAFF
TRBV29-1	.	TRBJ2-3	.	TGCAGCCCCATTCTCCGAGGAGATACGCAGTATTTT	CSPILRGDTQYF
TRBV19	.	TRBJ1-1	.	TGTGCCAGTAGTATAGATCGGAACACTGAAGCTTTCTTT	CASSIDRNTEAFF
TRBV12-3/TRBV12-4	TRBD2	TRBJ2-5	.	TGTGCCAGCAGGCCGGGGGGGCAGGAGACCCAGTACTTC	CASRPGGQETQYF
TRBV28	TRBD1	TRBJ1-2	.	TGTGCCAGCAGTTTTCGGACAGGGTGGTCTTCCTACACCTTC	CASSFRTGWSSYTF
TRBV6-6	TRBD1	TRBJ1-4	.	TGTGCCAGCAGTTACTCCGACAGGGTTAATGAAAAACTGTTTTTT	CASSYSDRVNEKLFF
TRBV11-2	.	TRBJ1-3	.	TGTGCCAGCAGCGCCCTCAGAAGCTCTGGAAACACCATATATTTT	CASSALRSSGNTIYF
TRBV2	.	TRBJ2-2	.	TGTGCCAGCAGTGAGCTAGCGCCAACCGGGGAGCTGTTTTTT	CASSELAPTGELFF
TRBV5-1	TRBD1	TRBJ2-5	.	TGCGCCAGCAGCTTGGCTACAGGGGAGCAAGAGACCCAGTACTTC	CASSLATGEQETQYF
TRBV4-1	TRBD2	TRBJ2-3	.	TGCGCCAGCAGCCTAAGGCCCCCGCGGGAGGGCCGAGGGGGAGATACGCAGTATTTT	CASSLRPPREGRGGDTQYF
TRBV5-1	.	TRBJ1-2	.	TGCGCCAGCAGCACCGGACAGACCTCTGACTATGGCTACACCTTC	CASSTGQTSDYGYTF
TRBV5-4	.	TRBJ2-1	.	TGTGCCAGCAGCGTTGTGGGGGTGAATGAGCAGTTCTTC	CASSVVGVNEQFF
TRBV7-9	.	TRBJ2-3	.	TGTGCCAGCAGCGAGAGAGGCACAGATACGCAGTATTTT	CASSERGTDTQYF
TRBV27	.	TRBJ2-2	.	TGTGCCAGCAGCCCCCTTGGAGGGTCCGGGGAGCTGTTTTTT	CASSPLGGSGELFF
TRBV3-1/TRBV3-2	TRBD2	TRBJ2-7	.	TGTGCCAGCAGCCAAGTACTAGCGGGGCCCTACGAGCAGTACTTC	CASSQVLAGPYEQYF
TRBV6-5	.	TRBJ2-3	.	TGTGCCAGTACATACAGGGACGCTAGCACAGATACGCAGTATTTT	CASTYRDASTDTQYF
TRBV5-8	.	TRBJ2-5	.	TGTGCCAGCAGCTTGGAAGGAAGCGCATGGGAGACCCAGTACTTC	CASSLEGSAWETQYF
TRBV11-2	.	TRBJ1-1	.	TGTGCCAGCAGCTCCTATGGGAACACTGAAGCTTTCTTT	CASSSYGNTEAFF
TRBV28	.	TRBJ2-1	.	TGTGCCAGCAGTGTCTCTGGGTGGGGGTTCTTC	CASSVSGWGFF
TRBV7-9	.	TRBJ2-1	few	TGTGCCAGCAGCTTTGGAGGGAGTCAGGATGAGCAGTTCTTC	CASSFGGSQDEQFF
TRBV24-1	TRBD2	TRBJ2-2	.	TGTGCCACCAGTGATCAGGGACTAGCGGGAGCCAACACCGGGGAGCTGTTTTTT	CATSDQGLAGANTGELFF
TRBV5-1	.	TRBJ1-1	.	TGCGCCAGCAGCCTGAGGGACCGCTCGACCTTGAACACTGAAGCTTTCTTT	CASSLRDRSTLNTEAFF
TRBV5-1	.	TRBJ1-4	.	TGCGCCAGCACCACCACCGGGAATGAAAAACTGTTTTTT	CASTTTGNEKLFF
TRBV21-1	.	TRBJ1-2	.	TGTGCCAGCAGCAAAGCGGGGACAGGGGGATATGGCTACACCTTC	CASSKAGTGGYGYTF
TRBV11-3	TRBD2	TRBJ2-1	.	TGTGCCAGCAGCTCTTTACTAGCGGGAGGAATCAATGAGCAGTTCTTC	CASSSLLAGGINEQFF
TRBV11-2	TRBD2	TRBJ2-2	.	TGTGCCAGCAGCTTTAGACTAGCGAATACCGGGGAGCTGTTTTTT	CASSFRLANTGELFF
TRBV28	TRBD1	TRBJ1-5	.	TGTGCCAGCAGTTTACTTCCGGGACAGGGCAATCAGCCCCAGCATTTT	CASSLLPGQGNQPQHF
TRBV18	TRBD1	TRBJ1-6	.	TGTGCCAGCTCATCGGACAGGAGCTCCTATAATTCACCCCTCCACTTT	CASSSDRSSYNSPLHF
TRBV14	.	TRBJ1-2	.	TGTGCCAGCAGCCAAGGTCGGGGGGACTATGGCTACACCTTC	CASSQGRGDYGYTF
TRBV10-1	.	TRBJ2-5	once	TGCGCCAGCGACTGGGGGAAGGGAGAGACCCAGTACTTC	CASDWGKGETQYF
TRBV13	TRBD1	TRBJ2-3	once	TGTGCCAGCAGCTTAGGAGGGGGCCACACAGATACGCAGTATTTT	CASSLGGGHTDTQYF
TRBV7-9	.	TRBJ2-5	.	TGTGCCAGCAGCCTCAGCATTCAGGGGGGGGAGACCCAGTACTTC	CASSLSIQGGETQYF
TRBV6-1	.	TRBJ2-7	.	TGTGCCAGCAGTGAACACCACTACGAGCAGTACTTC	CASSEHHYEQYF
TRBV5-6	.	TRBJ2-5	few	TGTGCCAGCAGCCCAATTGACTCTAAAGAGACCCAGTACTTC	CASSPIDSKETQYF
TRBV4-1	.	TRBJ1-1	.	TGCGCCAGCAGCCAAGAAACGGGGTCCACTGAAGCTTTCTTT	CASSQETGSTEAFF
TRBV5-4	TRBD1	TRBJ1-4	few	TGTGCCAGCAGCTTGTGGTCAGGGGGGAGTGAAAAACTGTTTTTT	CASSLWSGGSEKLFF
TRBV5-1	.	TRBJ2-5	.	TGCGCCAGCAGCTTGTCGTCGGAGGGATTGGAGACCCAGTACTTC	CASSLSSEGLETQYF
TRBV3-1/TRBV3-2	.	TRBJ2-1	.	TGTGCCAGCAGCCAAGCCTACAATGAGCAGTTCTTC	CASSQAYNEQFF
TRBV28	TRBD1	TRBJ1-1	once	TGTGCCAGCAGTGATTGGACAGGGCAGAACACTGAAGCTTTCTTT	CASSDWTGQNTEAFF
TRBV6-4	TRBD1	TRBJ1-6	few	TGTGCCAGCAGTGAGCGACAGGGAGGCTCACCCCTCCACTTT	CASSERQGGSPLHF
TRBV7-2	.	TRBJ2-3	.	TGTGCCAGCAGCTTGAACAGGGTAGGAGATACGCAGTATTTT	CASSLNRVGDTQYF
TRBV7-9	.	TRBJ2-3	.	TGTGCCAGCAGCTTAACAGATACGCAGTATTTT	CASSLTDTQYF